This T cell receptor beta chain was obtained from a study of T cells in Graves' hyperthyroidism and ophthalmopathy. Overall study findings and caveats: Most expanded thyroid clonotypes above 0.001 also appeared in blood. By a 13 V-J model, ophthalmopathy was set apart from stable hyperthyroidism. Ophthalmopathy, which appeared later, was predicted by the model a median around 6.5 months before onset.

This CDR3 comprises 15 residues. Between the trimmed V and J ends, which lost 0 bases and 3 bases, there was a span of 12 bases. Germline-derived CDR1 and CDR2 are SGHDT and YYEEEE. In its sample, this clonotype was seen many times. Antigen: not known. Amplification of TCR beta CDR3 regions used RNA as the template. HTBI primers were the set used in a first-round RT-PCR of the TCR CDR3. One entry per CDR3 protein, called by TCRdb with MiXCR from the multiplex PCR reads. The sample contains around 620,000 distinct CDR3 sequences, 12% to 15% of which appear only once. The TCR originated in a woman aged 18-29 years with Graves' ophthalmopathy. The chain couples TRBV5-6 to TRBJ1-2, with D maybe TRBD1 (6 bases). Sequenced: blood. The CDR3 bases are TGTGCCAGCAGCTTGGTCGGGGGCGGGGACTATGGCTACACCTTC. Translated: CASSLVGGGDYGYTF.